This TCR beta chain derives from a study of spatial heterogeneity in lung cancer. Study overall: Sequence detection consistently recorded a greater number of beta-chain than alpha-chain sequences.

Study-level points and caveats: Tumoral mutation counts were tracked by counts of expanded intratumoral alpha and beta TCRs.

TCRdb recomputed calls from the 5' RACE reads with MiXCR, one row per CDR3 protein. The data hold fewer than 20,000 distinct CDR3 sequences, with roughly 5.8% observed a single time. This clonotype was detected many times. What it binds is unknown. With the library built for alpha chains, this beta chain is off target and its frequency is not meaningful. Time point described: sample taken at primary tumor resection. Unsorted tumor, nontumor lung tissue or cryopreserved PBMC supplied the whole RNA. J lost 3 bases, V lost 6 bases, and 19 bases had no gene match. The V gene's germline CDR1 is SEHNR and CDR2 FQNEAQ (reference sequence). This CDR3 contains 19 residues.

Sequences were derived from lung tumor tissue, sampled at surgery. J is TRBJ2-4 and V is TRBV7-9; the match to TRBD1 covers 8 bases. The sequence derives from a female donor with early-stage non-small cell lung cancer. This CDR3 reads CASSPLRGPWDTSKNIQYF. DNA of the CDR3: TGTGCCAGCAGTCCCCTCAGGGGGCCGTGGGATACAAGCAAAAACATTCAGTACTTC.